The clone carrying this T cell receptor beta chain was seen a handful of times. What it recognizes is unknown. The entry originates in a study of human T cells and chemical hapten exposure. Methods used by the authors: Per-sample TCR counts ranged from roughly 20,000 to 700,000, median about 98,000. TCRdb fed the RACE reads into MiXCR, producing one record per CDR3 protein. The authors' filters were not applied to this entry. In the table there are under 200,000 distinct CDR3 sequences, approximately 29% of which are singletons. Documented time point: pre-sensitization, week 0. Treatment specified: therapeutic diphenylcyclopropenone sensitization with weekly scalp DPC. Researchers extracted total RNA from unfractionated whole blood. The study's findings and limits: Expanded TCRs produced significantly more large CDR3 similarity clusters than controls did.

Specimen: whole blood, collected in connection with sensitization to the hapten diphenylcyclopropenone (DPC). The origin of this receptor is a woman in her twenties or thirties with alopecia areata. Some clones in this sample may be carry-over from other donors' samples.

CDR3 residues: CASSPRVGRDTEAFF. In DNA form, the CDR3 reads TGCGCCAGCAGCCCCCGCGTGGGCCGGGACACTGAAGCTTTCTTT. The chain links TRBV4-1 to TRBJ1-1; unclear D gene. The CDR3 is 15 residues long. The germline V and J ends were trimmed by 4 bases and 3 bases, with 15 bases remaining between them. Germline V gives CDR1 MGHRA, CDR2 YSYEKL.